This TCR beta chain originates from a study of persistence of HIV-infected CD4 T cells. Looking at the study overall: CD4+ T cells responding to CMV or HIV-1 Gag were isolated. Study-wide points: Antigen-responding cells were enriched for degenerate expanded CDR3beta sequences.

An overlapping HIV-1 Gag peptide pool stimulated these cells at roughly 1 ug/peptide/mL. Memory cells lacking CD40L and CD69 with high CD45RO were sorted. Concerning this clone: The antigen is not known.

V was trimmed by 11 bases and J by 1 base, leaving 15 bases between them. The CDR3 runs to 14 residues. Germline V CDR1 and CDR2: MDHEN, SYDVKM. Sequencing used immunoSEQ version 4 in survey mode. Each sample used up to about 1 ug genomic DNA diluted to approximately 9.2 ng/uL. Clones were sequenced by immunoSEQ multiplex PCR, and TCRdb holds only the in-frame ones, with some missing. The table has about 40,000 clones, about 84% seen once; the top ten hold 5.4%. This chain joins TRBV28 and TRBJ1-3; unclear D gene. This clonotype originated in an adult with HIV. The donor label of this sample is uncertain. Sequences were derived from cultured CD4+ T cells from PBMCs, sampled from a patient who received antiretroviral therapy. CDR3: CAAREQISGNTIYF. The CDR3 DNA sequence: TGTGCCGCCCGAGAGCAGATTTCTGGAAACACCATATATTTT.